This T cell receptor beta chain is from a study of blood T cell repertoires in COVID-19. Overall study: Italy, Spain and the United States were the sources of the convalescent and acute COVID-19 samples. The cDNA or gDNA used as material had been derived from T cells, B-cell-depleted T cells, or PBMCs.

How the authors handled the data: Scientists estimated how many nucleated cells there were by amplifying reference gene primers. Some clones are missing from TCRdb's copy, which holds only in-frame ones; the method was immunoSEQ multiplex PCR. Clone size and V and J calls were adopted from that table, with D and trimming inferred from the DNA. The sample yields about 170,000 clones, about 85% seen once. Per the germline V gene, CDR1 is LNHDA and CDR2 is SQIVND (reference sequence). V was trimmed by 0 bases and J by 3 bases, leaving 9 bases between them. The CDR3 sequence is 15 residues long. The sequencing sample was made of peripheral blood. The gene calls are TRBV19 and TRBJ2-1; a weak D match, TRBD2 (6 bases). The receptor comes from a man aged 55 to 70 with acute or convalescent COVID-19. CDR3 sequence: CASSIDSSDYNEQFF. The CDR3 DNA is TGTGCCAGTAGTATAGATTCTAGCGACTACAATGAGCAGTTCTTC.